The next 26 T cell receptor beta chains were all read from a single sample in a study of regulatory T cells in long-lasting Graves disease. The authors built TCR beta libraries using iRepertoire HTBI primers and Arm-PCR of CDR3 regions. TCRdb analysed the multiplex PCR reads with MiXCR anew, one entry per CDR3 protein. The data contain more than 400,000 distinct CDR3 sequences, over 15% of them seen just once; the ten biggest clones take up about 10%. The time point: newly diagnosed GD, antithyroid drugs for less than 3 months. PBMC-derived RNA was used for the TCR library. This same sample was also taken into another study, of T cells in Graves' hyperthyroidism and ophthalmopathy.

The starting material was peripheral blood mononuclear cells (PBMCs), obtained at new diagnosis, from a patient treated with antithyroid drugs. The receptors shown here come from a woman aged 25 to 39 with Graves disease.

This clonotype was recorded many times. The gene calls are TRBV7-2 and TRBJ2-7, with 14 bases that match TRBD2. V lost 3 bases to trimming and J lost 3 bases; unmatched junction nucleotides: 10. Germline values: CDR1 SGHTA, CDR2 FQGNSA. The CDR3 sequence is 18 residues long. The CDR3 loop reads CASSFRTSGRREYYEQYF. The CDR3, as DNA: TGTGCCAGCAGCTTCCGGACTAGCGGGAGGAGGGAATACTACGAGCAGTACTTC.

This clonotype was counted at least ten times. This chain joins TRBV24-1 and TRBJ2-1, with 10 bases matching TRBD2. V shed 3 bases and J 5 bases; nucleotides not matched to a gene: 6. Germline assignment: CDR1 KGHDR and CDR2 SFDVKD. The CDR3 sequence is 16 residues long. CDR3 residues: CATSDPSLAGDNEQFF. The CDR3 bases are TGTGCCACCAGTGATCCCTCGCTAGCGGGAGACAATGAGCAGTTCTTC.

The V gene is TRBV27, the J gene TRBJ2-3, with a possible D match to TRBD2 (6 bases). The CDR3 is 15 amino acids. The germline CDR1 and CDR2 sequences are MNHEY and SMNVEV (reference sequence). The V end was cut by 4 bases, the J end by 2 bases, with 13 bases between. In DNA, the CDR3 is TGTGCCAGCAGTTGGAGGGCGATGACCACAGATACGCAGTATTTT. Its translation is CASSWRAMTTDTQYF.

This clonotype has a count of ten or more. The V gene is TRBV2, the J gene TRBJ2-6, with D possibly TRBD1 on 5 matching bases. Trimming took off 8 bases at V and 4 bases at J, with 24 bases between the two ends. Looked up from germline, CDR1 is SNHLY and CDR2 is FYNNEI. CDR3 size: 18 residues. The CDR3 DNA reads as TGTGCCAGCGCCGCCCGAGGAGCAGGGCCTGGAGGGGCCAACGTCCTGACTTTC. Amino acid sequence: CASAARGAGPGGANVLTF. Full variable domain (remainder filled in from reference TRBV2 and TRBJ2-6): EPEVTQTPSHQVTQMGQEVILRCVPISNHLYFYWYRQILGQKVEFLVSFYNNEISEKSEIFDDQFSVERPDGSNFTLKIRSTKLEDSAMYFCASAARGAGPGGANVLTFGAGSRLTVL.

This clonotype was detected many times. The CDR3 spells CASRSGRRGVRDTQYF. CDR3 nucleotide sequence: TGTGCCAGCCGTAGCGGGAGAAGGGGCGTCAGAGATACGCAGTATTTT. The chain uses TRBV11-2 and TRBJ2-3, with TRBD2 matching 9 bases. The trim removed 8 bases at V and 5 bases at J, leaving 14 bases unmatched. CDR1 is SGHAT and CDR2 is FQNNGV in the germline V gene. This CDR3 comprises 16 residues.

This clonotype was counted at least ten times. The CDR3 coding sequence is TGTGCCAGCAGCTCCGGGACTACGTGGGCTGAGCAGTTCTTC. This gives the protein CASSSGTTWAEQFF. The chain recombines TRBV7-9 with TRBJ2-1, with 7 bases aligning to TRBD2. The CDR3 extends over 14 amino acids. V shed 4 bases and J 9 bases; nucleotides not matched to a gene: 9. Germline V gene sequence: CDR1 SEHNR, CDR2 FQNEAQ (reference sequence).

This clonotype was seen many times. V is TRBV5-6 and J is TRBJ2-7; the D gene could be TRBD1 or TRBD2 (6 bases each). The ends were cut back, 3 bases at V and 5 bases at J, with 12 bases in the middle. Germline lookup yields CDR1 SGHDT and CDR2 YYEEEE. The CDR3 totals 13 residues. Here the CDR3 DNA reads TGTGCCAGCAGCTACGACAGGACTAACGAGCAGTACTTC. It encodes CASSYDRTNEQYF.

This clonotype appeared many times. This sequence joins TRBV9 and TRBJ1-1, with unresolved D. The CDR3 runs 15 residues. V dropped 4 bases and J dropped 1 base, with 14 bases sitting between them. The V gene's germline CDR1 is SGDLS and CDR2 YYNGEE. The CDR3 loop reads CASSPRSTKNTEAFF. CDR3 sequence (DNA): TGTGCCAGCAGCCCCCGAAGCACGAAGAACACTGAAGCTTTCTTT.

A note on this clonotype: A much larger clone sits a single nucleotide away, making a read error possible. The chain has TRBV20-1 and TRBJ2-7; 7 bases line up with TRBD2. CDR1 DFQATT and CDR2 SNEGSKA come from the germline V gene (reference sequence). The CDR3 has 11 amino acids. The CDR3 is CGARGDHEQYF. DNA of the CDR3: TGCGGTGCCCGGGGGGACCACGAGCAGTACTTC.

This clonotype was seen ten or more times. V is TRBV5-1 and J is TRBJ2-1, with 7 bases lining up with TRBD2. This CDR3 spans 15 amino acids. Trimming at V came to 2 bases and at J to 5 bases, leaving 7 bases not matched to a gene. From germline, CDR1 is SGHRS and CDR2 YFSETQ. The CDR3 coding sequence is TGCGCCAGCAGCTTAGCCGGGACTATGAACAATGAGCAGTTCTTC. It is translated as CASSLAGTMNNEQFF.

This clonotype was detected ten times or more. V usage is TRBV12-3 or TRBV12-4 and J usage is TRBJ1-2; D is unclear. The CDR3 runs to 16 residues. V was pared by 6 bases and J by 0 bases, with 17 bases between. For the CDR3, the DNA is TGTGCCAGCAGCTTCTCGCCGACGGGAGCTAACTATGGCTACACCTTC. It codes for CASSFSPTGANYGYTF.

This clonotype came up many times. This chain uses TRBV7-6 with TRBJ2-3, with 7 bases identical to TRBD2. Germline CDR1 reads SGHVS; CDR2 reads FNYEAQ. J lost 2 bases, V lost 0 bases, and 8 bases had no gene match. The CDR3 has 17 residues. CDR3 DNA sequence: TGTGCCAGCAGCTTAGCGGTAGCTAGCGGACCCACAGATACGCAGTATTTT. It encodes CASSLAVASGPTDTQYF.

This clonotype was seen ten or more times. The V and J genes are TRBV5-6 and TRBJ2-3; 7 nucleotides match TRBD1. This CDR3 comprises 16 residues. Germline CDR1 reads SGHDT; CDR2 reads YYEEEE. V dropped 3 bases and J dropped 2; count of bases not matched to a gene: 9. In DNA, the CDR3 is TGTGCCAGCAGCTCCCTACAGGGGTCGGACACAGATACGCAGTATTTT. The encoded protein is CASSSLQGSDTDTQYF.

The V gene is TRBV11-2, the J gene TRBJ2-4; 10 nucleotides agree with TRBD1. With V trimmed by 3 bases and J by 8 bases, 7 bases remained unmatched. Germline lookup yields CDR1 SGHAT and CDR2 FQNNGV. The CDR3 runs to 15 residues. This chain's CDR3 is CASSLALGTGDIQYF. In DNA, the CDR3 is TGTGCCAGCAGCTTGGCGCTTGGGACAGGGGACATTCAGTACTTC. Filled out from reference TRBV11-2 and TRBJ2-4, the complete variable domain reads EAGVAQSPRYKIIEKRQSVAFWCNPISGHATLYWYQQILGQGPKLLIQFQNNGVVDDSQLPKDRFSAERLKGVDSTLKIQPAKLEDSAVYLCASSLALGTGDIQYFGAGTRLSVL.

This clonotype was observed many times. The rearrangement joins TRBV20-1 to TRBJ1-2; tentative D call: TRBD1 (6 bases). Trimming cost V 5 bases and J 6 bases, with 7 bases left between them. This CDR3 has 10 amino acids. The V gene's germline CDR1 is DFQATT and CDR2 SNEGSKA (reference sequence). The CDR3 region has the DNA TGCAGTGCTTCAGGGGATGGCTACACCTTC. This translates into CSASGDGYTF.

This clonotype has at least ten counts. This sequence joins TRBV20-1 and TRBJ2-1, with 10 bases aligning to TRBD1. The CDR3 is made up of 15 amino acids. Germline assignment: CDR1 DFQATT and CDR2 SNEGSKA (reference sequence). With V trimmed by 5 bases and J by 1 base, 5 bases remained unmatched. The CDR3 is CSAGRDRGSYNEQFF. The CDR3 nucleotides read TGCAGTGCTGGAAGGGACAGGGGATCCTACAATGAGCAGTTCTTC.

Many counts were recorded for this clonotype. This chain links TRBV3-1 with TRBJ2-1, with D hard to call. V lost 0 bases and J 6 bases, leaving 12 bases between the germline ends. CDR1 LGHDT and CDR2 YNNKEL come from the germline V gene (reference sequence). The CDR3 loop spans 15 amino acids. CDR3 region: CASSQDLQVGNEQFF. The CDR3 DNA reads as TGTGCCAGCAGCCAAGATCTCCAAGTTGGCAATGAGCAGTTCTTC.

In this sample, this clonotype turned up many times. The chain couples TRBV27 to TRBJ2-3; 9 bases are a match to TRBD2. From germline, CDR1 is MNHEY and CDR2 SMNVEV (reference sequence). The CDR3 is 17 residues long. Trimming removed 6 bases from V and 2 bases from J; junction bases left unmatched: 12. CDR3 DNA: TGTGCCAGCAGCTCCACCCGTAGCGGGAGCCACACAGATACGCAGTATTTT. Protein: CASSSTRSGSHTDTQYF.

The sample holds many counts of this clonotype. The chain uses TRBV10-2 and TRBJ2-5; 12 nucleotides align to TRBD2. V lost 6 bases and J lost 2; bases outside the gene matches: 10. CDR3 length: 17 residues. Germline CDR1 and CDR2: WSHSY and SAAADI. The DNA for the CDR3 is TGCGCCAGCAGCCTAGGAGGACTAGCGGGGAGGCAAGAGACCCAGTACTTC. This sequence encodes CASSLGGLAGRQETQYF.

The chain employs TRBV7-3 and TRBJ1-2; D is perhaps TRBD1 (5 bases). The V gene's germline CDR1 is SGHTA and CDR2 FQGTGA. The CDR3 extends over 19 amino acids. V was trimmed by 7 bases and J by 0 bases, leaving 27 bases between them. The CDR3 DNA is TGTGCCAGCAAGAGGTTCCCTGGGGGTGGGAACAAGGCTAACTATGGCTACACCTTC. Translation: CASKRFPGGGNKANYGYTF.

The table lists this clonotype with many counts. This sequence joins TRBV12-3 or TRBV12-4 and TRBJ1-4, with a weak D call TRBD1 (5 bases). There are 12 residues in the CDR3. Trimming removed 3 bases at V and 8 bases at J, with 7 bases between. The CDR3 bases are TGTGCCAGCAGTTTCGGGGGAGAAAAACTGTTTTTT. Amino acids: CASSFGGEKLFF.

This clonotype was seen more than once but under ten times. CDR3: CASSYEMSGSEAFF. The DNA for the CDR3 is TGTGCCAGCAGTTACGAGATGAGTGGGTCTGAAGCTTTCTTT. The chain links TRBV6-9 to TRBJ1-1; no clear D gene. V was trimmed by 3 bases and J by 6 bases, leaving 14 bases between them. CDR1 and CDR2 (germline): MNHGY, SVAAGI. The CDR3 sequence is 14 residues long.

This clonotype has a single count. This sequence joins TRBV30 and TRBJ2-4; 8 bases fit TRBD1. Looked up from germline, CDR1 is GTSNPN and CDR2 is SVGIG (reference sequence). This CDR3 is 13 amino acids long. With 0 bases clipped from V and 10 bases from J, the junction kept 5 bases outside the gene matches. As DNA, the CDR3 is TGTGCCTGGAGTGTTCAGGGGGCCTCTATTCAGTACTTC. Amino acid sequence: CAWSVQGASIQYF.

This clonotype has at least ten counts. The rearrangement joins TRBV5-4 to TRBJ2-2; D may be TRBD1 (5 bases). The CDR3 extends over 16 amino acids. Deletions cut 5 bases from V and 4 bases from J, with 18 bases between. Per the germline V gene, CDR1 is SGHNT and CDR2 is YYREEE (reference sequence). The CDR3 nucleotides read TGTGCCAGCAGAGCGCTCGGCCAGGGCGGCACCGGGGAGCTGTTTTTT. Translation gives CASRALGQGGTGELFF.

This sequence joins TRBV5-1 and TRBJ2-1; 8 nucleotides align to TRBD2. The CDR3 loop spans 17 amino acids. Germline V lookup: CDR1 SGHRS, CDR2 YFSETQ. Germline trimming cut 4 bases from V and 5 bases from J; bases unmatched to any gene: 14. CDR3 bases: TGCGCCAGCAGCCCGGGAGGGATAGCCCTTATGGACAATGAGCAGTTCTTC. Translating gives CASSPGGIALMDNEQFF.

The table lists this clonotype with many counts. The chain couples TRBV11-2 to TRBJ1-5; D is unresolved. CDR1 is SGHAT, CDR2 FQNNGV, per germline. The CDR3 sequence is 13 residues long. Trimming took 3 bases from V and 6 from J, leaving 9 bases between them. The CDR3 coding sequence is TGTGCCAGCAGCTTCACATCAAGTCAGCCCCAGCATTTT. The encoded protein is CASSFTSSQPQHF.